The rows below give T cell receptor beta chains drawn from one sample of a study of blood T cell repertoires in COVID-19. Data came from immunoSEQ multiplex PCR; TCRdb stores just in-frame clones and leaves some out. The table has 55,000 to 75,000 clones, around 82% seen once. What was sequenced was peripheral blood. These receptors were collected from an elderly man with active COVID-19. Each CDR3 is given with its conserved first and last residue. The order of the fields is V gene, CDR3 protein.

V gene: TRBV18
CDR3 protein: CASSPRLASSYEQYF

V gene: TRBV6-2/TRBV6-3
CDR3 protein: CASSPTLTTVNTEAFF

V gene: TRBV25-1
CDR3 protein: CASRETGTRYTEQFF

V gene: TRBV28
CDR3 protein: CASIVARGFNQPQHF

V gene: TRBV15
CDR3 protein: CATSREGFSAGGASTDTQYF

V gene: TRBV19
CDR3 protein: CASSILAGLYNEQFF

V gene: TRBV5-6
CDR3 protein: CASSMRQGAEAFF

V gene: TRBV7-6
CDR3 protein: CASSSLGGSSYNEQFF

V gene: TRBV7-9
CDR3 protein: CASSPTGGPEKLFF

V gene: TRBV24-1
CDR3 protein: CATSGATGASYNEQFF

V gene: TRBV11-2
CDR3 protein: CASSFHRGRKGTEAFF

V gene: TRBV19
CDR3 protein: CASSSGDRVRSYEQYF

V gene: TRBV19
CDR3 protein: CASSRGQFDYRQETQYF

V gene: TRBV21-1
CDR3 protein: CASSGRIITEAFF

V gene: TRBV13
CDR3 protein: CASSSTDRGKAFF

V gene: TRBV6-6
CDR3 protein: CASSGTSVEQFF

V gene: TRBV24-1
CDR3 protein: CATSEGTGATEAFF

V gene: TRBV15
CDR3 protein: CATSRDLNIATNEKLFF

V gene: TRBV29-1
CDR3 protein: CSVETGGYGYTF

V gene: TRBV4-3
CDR3 protein: CASSQSTGNSPLHF

V gene: TRBV7-2
CDR3 protein: CASSLQAGGRTDTQYF

V gene: TRBV30
CDR3 protein: CAWSPVRGMLSTEAFF

V gene: TRBV27
CDR3 protein: CASSSRNRAEAFF